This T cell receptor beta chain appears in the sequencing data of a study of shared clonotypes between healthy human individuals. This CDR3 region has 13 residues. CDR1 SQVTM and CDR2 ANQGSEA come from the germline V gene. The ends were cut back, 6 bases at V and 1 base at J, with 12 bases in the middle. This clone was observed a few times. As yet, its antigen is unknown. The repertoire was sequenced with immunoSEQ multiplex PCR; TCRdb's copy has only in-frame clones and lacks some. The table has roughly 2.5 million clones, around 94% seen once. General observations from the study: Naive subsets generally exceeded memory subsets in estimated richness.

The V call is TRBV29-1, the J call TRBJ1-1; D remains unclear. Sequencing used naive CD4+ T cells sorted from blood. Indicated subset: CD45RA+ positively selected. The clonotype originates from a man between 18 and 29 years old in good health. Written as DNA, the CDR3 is TGCAGCGTGGCCCAGGTTTCGAACACTGAAGCTTTCTTT. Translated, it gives CSVAQVSNTEAFF.